These T cell receptor beta chains were read from a single sample in a study of blood T cell repertoires in COVID-19. Method: immunoSEQ multiplex PCR; TCRdb's copy keeps in-frame clones and lacks some. The sample shows some 350,000 clones, 70% to 90% of them seen only once. The sequenced sample was PBMCs or T cells enriched from blood (not recorded which). These receptors all come from a woman aged 25 to 39 who had recovered from COVID-19. Each CDR3 is given with its conserved first and last residue. A D gene is named only where the DNA matches it firmly. A clone size is listed for some rows: how often the clone was seen (once, few, many), or a class if it is expanded.

V gene,D gene,clone size,J gene,CDR3 DNA,CDR3 protein
TRBV21-1,.,.,TRBJ2-1,TGTGCCAGCAGCAAAGGGTTGGAGGTTGGTGAGCAGTTCTTC,CASSKGLEVGEQFF
TRBV11-2,TRBD2,once,TRBJ2-2,TGTGCCAGCAGCTTAGGAGGCGGGGGGAACACCGGGGAGCTGTTTTTT,CASSLGGGGNTGELFF
TRBV6-4,.,.,TRBJ1-2,TGTGCCAGCAGTGATTCGGGCAGGGGATATGGCTACACCTTC,CASSDSGRGYGYTF
TRBV7-2,TRBD1,.,TRBJ1-2,TGTGCCAGCAGCCCCGGGACAGGGGTTAACTATGGCTACACCTTC,CASSPGTGVNYGYTF
TRBV10-3,TRBD2,.,TRBJ2-4,TGTGCCATCAGTCCCGGCGGGGGCAAAAACATTCAGTACTTC,CAISPGGGKNIQYF
TRBV4-3,.,.,TRBJ1-6,TGCGCCAGCAGCCCAGGAACAGGGAGAAATTCACCCCTCCACTTT,CASSPGTGRNSPLHF
TRBV2,.,.,TRBJ1-5,TGTGCCAGCAATACAGGGAAGATTAATCAGCCCCAGCATTTT,CASNTGKINQPQHF
TRBV7-8,TRBD1,once,TRBJ2-1,TGTGCCAGCAGCTTAGAGGAGGGACAGGACTACAATGAGCAGTTCTTC,CASSLEEGQDYNEQFF
TRBV15,TRBD1,.,TRBJ1-6,TGTGCCACCAGCAGATCCCTGGCAGGGGGTGATGCCCTCCACTTT,CATSRSLAGGDALHF
TRBV2,.,.,TRBJ2-5,TGTGCCAGCACCCGAAAGGCAGGGGCCGGACCACAAGAGACCCAGTACTTC,CASTRKAGAGPQETQYF
TRBV5-4,TRBD1,.,TRBJ1-6,TGTGCCAGCCACCGAGAGGGGGCGGATAATTCACCCCTCCACTTT,CASHREGADNSPLHF
TRBV20-1,.,once,TRBJ2-7,TGCAGTGCCCACTCCGGCTACGAGCAGTACTTC,CSAHSGYEQYF
TRBV2,TRBD2,.,TRBJ2-2,TGTGCCAGCACCAGAGAGGGGACTAGCAATACCGGGGAGCTGTTTTTT,CASTREGTSNTGELFF